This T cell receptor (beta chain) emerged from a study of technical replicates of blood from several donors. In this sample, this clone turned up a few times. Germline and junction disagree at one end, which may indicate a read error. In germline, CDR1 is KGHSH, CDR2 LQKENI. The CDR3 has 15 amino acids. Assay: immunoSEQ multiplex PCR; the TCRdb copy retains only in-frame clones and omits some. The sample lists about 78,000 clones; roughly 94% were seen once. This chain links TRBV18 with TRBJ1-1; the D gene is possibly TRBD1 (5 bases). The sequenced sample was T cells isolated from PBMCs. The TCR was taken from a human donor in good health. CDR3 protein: CASSPLTATNTEAFF. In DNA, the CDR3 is TGTGCCAGCTCCCCACTGACAGCTACGAACACTGAAGCTTTCTTT. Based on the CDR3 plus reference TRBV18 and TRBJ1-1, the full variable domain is NAGVMQNPRHLVRRRGQEARLRCSPMKGHSHVYWYRQLPEEGLKFMVYLQKENIIDESGMPKERFSAEFPKEGPSILRIQQVVRGDSAAYFCASSPLTATNTEAFFGQGTRLTVV.